Each of the 31 T cell receptor beta chains below was sequenced from the same sample in a study of blood T cell repertoires in COVID-19. Profiling relied on immunoSEQ multiplex PCR, and the TCRdb table lists in-frame clones only, not all of them. Of about 160,000 clones listed, around four fifths are singletons. The sequencing input was peripheral blood. These TCRs come from a man between 65 and 85 years old with acute or convalescent COVID-19.

The chain combines TRBV18 with TRBJ1-1; D may be TRBD1 (6 bases). Germline lookup yields CDR1 KGHSH and CDR2 LQKENI. Trimming took 0 bases from V and 7 from J, leaving 12 bases between them. There are 14 residues in the CDR3. The CDR3 protein is CASSPPAGAHEAFF. The CDR3 DNA sequence: TGTGCCAGCTCACCACCGGCAGGGGCACATGAAGCTTTCTTT.

The sample holds one count of this clone. The chain has TRBV20-1 and TRBJ2-5; 11 bases are a match to TRBD2. Germline V gene lookup returns CDR1 DFQATT and CDR2 SNEGSKA (reference sequence). The ends lost 3 bases at V and 1 base at J; junction bases unmatched: 7. This CDR3 spans 16 amino acids. The CDR3 region is CSASYGLAGIQETQYF. CDR3 bases: TGCAGTGCTAGTTACGGACTAGCGGGTATCCAAGAGACCCAGTACTTC.

This rearrangement joins TRBV4-1 to TRBJ1-5; D gene uncertain. V dropped 1 base and J dropped 2 bases, with 12 bases sitting between them. CDR1 is MGHRA and CDR2 is YSYEKL in the germline V gene. This CDR3 has 16 amino acids. The CDR3 region has the DNA TGCGCCAGCAGCCAAGGCCCGTCGGGTGGCAATCAGCCCCAGCATTTT. This translates into CASSQGPSGGNQPQHF.

This clone was detected only once. The chain uses TRBV7-8 and TRBJ1-4, with 8 nucleotides matching TRBD1. Losses at the gene ends were 4 bases for V and 2 bases for J; bases not matched to a gene: 6. Germline-derived CDR1 and CDR2 are SGHVS and FQNEAQ. This CDR3 is built from 16 residues. The CDR3 DNA follows: TGTGCCAGCAGCTCCCAGGGGGCGATCACTAATGAAAAACTGTTTTTT. Protein sequence: CASSSQGAITNEKLFF.

The chain employs TRBV7-3 and TRBJ2-1; D unresolved. Trimming removed 2 bases from V and 6 bases from J, with 8 bases in between. Per the germline V gene, CDR1 is SGHTA and CDR2 is FQGTGA. This CDR3 is 13 amino acids long. CDR3 amino acids: CASSLFGVNEQFF. DNA of the CDR3: TGTGCCAGCAGCTTATTTGGAGTCAATGAGCAGTTCTTC.

The rearrangement uses TRBV27 and TRBJ2-1; the match to TRBD1 covers 7 bases. From germline, CDR1 is MNHEY and CDR2 SMNVEV (reference sequence). This CDR3 comprises 15 residues. V gave up 6 bases and J gave up 4 bases; unmatched junction bases: 9. CDR3 sequence reads: CASSPRQGPYNEQFF. The CDR3 region has the DNA TGTGCCAGCAGCCCCAGACAGGGACCATACAATGAGCAGTTCTTC.

This clone was observed a few times. V gene TRBV2 combines with J gene TRBJ1-2, with 9 positions matching TRBD1. V dropped 6 bases and J dropped 7; count of bases not matched to a gene: 9. The CDR3 has 14 amino acids. The germline CDR1 and CDR2 sequences are SNHLY and FYNNEI. CDR3 region: CASRGTGGYGGYTF. The CDR3 DNA reads as TGTGCCAGCAGGGGAACAGGGGGCTACGGTGGCTACACCTTC.

The gene calls are TRBV30 and TRBJ2-7, with 7 bases that match TRBD1. Germline V gives CDR1 GTSNPN, CDR2 SVGIG (reference sequence). With V trimmed by 2 bases and J by 5 bases, 6 bases remained unmatched. CDR3 length equals 13 residues. CDR3 amino acids: CAWSPRGIDEQYF. The DNA for the CDR3 is TGTGCCTGGAGTCCCAGGGGGATCGACGAGCAGTACTTC.

V gene TRBV11-2 combines with J gene TRBJ2-3; the D gene is possibly TRBD1 (5 bases). The germline V and J ends were trimmed by 5 bases and 8 bases, with 11 bases remaining between them. The CDR3 runs 12 residues. Germline CDR1 reads SGHAT; CDR2 reads FQNNGV. DNA for the CDR3: TGTGCCAGCAGCGGGGTCCAGGGTACGCAGTATTTT. This gives the protein CASSGVQGTQYF. Full variable domain (missing parts from reference TRBV11-2 and TRBJ2-3): EAGVAQSPRYKIIEKRQSVAFWCNPISGHATLYWYQQILGQGPKLLIQFQNNGVVDDSQLPKDRFSAERLKGVDSTLKIQPAKLEDSAVYLCASSGVQGTQYFGPGTRLTVL.

The CDR3: CASSYPNSGGLETQYF. CDR3 DNA sequence: TGTGCCAGCAGCTACCCAAATAGCGGGGGGTTGGAGACCCAGTACTTC. J is TRBJ2-5 and V is TRBV5-4; TRBD2 agrees at 10 bases. The CDR3 runs to 16 residues. The germline V gene has CDR1 SGHNT and CDR2 YYREEE (reference sequence). V shed 3 bases, J shed 5 bases, and the junction held 10 bases outside the gene matches.

This clone has a handful of counts. The CDR3 loop is CASSPFGQGGMRDYEQYF. The CDR3 region has the DNA TGTGCCAGCTCACCTTTTGGACAGGGGGGGATGAGGGACTACGAGCAGTACTTC. The gene calls are TRBV18 and TRBJ2-7, with TRBD1 matching 10 bases. Germline V gene data show CDR1 as KGHSH and CDR2 as LQKENI. V was pared by 3 bases and J by 3 bases, with 14 bases of the junction left unmatched. The CDR3 spans 18 residues.

The rearrangement uses TRBV11-3 and TRBJ2-1, with 7 bases that match TRBD2. The junction had 5 bases not matched to a gene; V was cut back by 5 bases and J by 7 bases. CDR1 and CDR2 from the germline V gene are SGHNT and YENEEA. This CDR3 contains 13 residues. CDR3 region: CASSRTRWNEQFF. The CDR3 coding sequence is TGTGCCAGCAGCAGGACTAGGTGGAATGAGCAGTTCTTC.

This chain connects TRBV2 to TRBJ2-5; the match to TRBD1 covers 11 bases. Germline CDR1 SNHLY, CDR2 FYNNEI. The CDR3 is 13 amino acids. Unmatched junction bases numbered 1, after V lost 6 bases and J lost 4 bases. DNA for the CDR3: TGTGCCAGCAGGGGGACAGGGGGAGAGACCCAGTACTTC. Encoded protein: CASRGTGGETQYF.

This clone was counted once. V is TRBV5-1 and J is TRBJ2-3, with TRBD2 matching over 8 bases. Trimming at V came to 4 bases and at J to 2 bases, leaving 9 bases not matched to a gene. Germline V CDR1 and CDR2: SGHRS, YFSETQ. The CDR3 is made up of 16 amino acids. CDR3 protein: CASSRRIAGYTDTQYF. The CDR3 DNA reads TGCGCCAGCAGCCGCCGAATAGCGGGGTACACAGATACGCAGTATTTT.

This clone was detected a few times. This chain's CDR3 is CASSLDRGQGGSPLHF. For the CDR3, the DNA is TGTGCCAGCAGCTTAGATCGAGGACAGGGCGGTTCACCCCTCCACTTT. V and J are TRBV11-2 and TRBJ1-6; TRBD1 aligns across 8 bases. This CDR3 has 16 residues. After removal of 0 bases from V and 9 bases from J, the junction contained 7 bases not matched to a gene. Germline CDR1 and CDR2: SGHAT and FQNNGV.

The chain employs TRBV11-2 and TRBJ1-2, with 7 bases fitting TRBD1. This CDR3 has 13 amino acids. V lost 5 bases to trimming and J lost 3 bases; unmatched junction nucleotides: 3. Per the germline V gene, CDR1 is SGHAT and CDR2 is FQNNGV. CDR3 in amino acids: CASSPDRDYGYTF. In DNA, the CDR3 is TGTGCCAGCAGCCCAGACAGGGACTATGGCTACACCTTC.

The V and J genes are TRBV11-2 and TRBJ2-3, with D possibly matching TRBD2 (5 bases). The ends were cut back, 4 bases at V and 1 base at J, with 18 bases in the middle. The germline gives CDR1 SGHAT, CDR2 FQNNGV. CDR3 length: 17 residues. The CDR3 nucleotides read TGTGCCAGCAGCTCCGACTTGGGAGCCGGGGGCACAGATACGCAGTATTTT. Translation gives CASSSDLGAGGTDTQYF.

V usage is TRBV2 and J usage is TRBJ1-4; D is undetermined. V was clipped by 7 bases and J by 8 bases, with 17 bases between them. The CDR3 covers 14 residues. Germline V gives CDR1 SNHLY, CDR2 FYNNEI. CDR3 sequence reads: CASTRGEGGEKLFF. As DNA, the CDR3 is TGTGCCAGCACGCGGGGAGAGGGCGGGGAAAAACTGTTTTTT.

The CDR3 region has the DNA TGTGCCAGCTCACCACGCGACCACGGAGATAACAAGCAGTACTTC. Protein: CASSPRDHGDNKQYF. The chain employs TRBV18 and TRBJ2-7; D unresolved. The CDR3 is 15 amino acids. Trimming left V 1 base short and J 8 bases short, with 18 bases between. Germline CDR1 and CDR2: KGHSH and LQKENI.

This chain links TRBV19 with TRBJ1-2; TRBD1 matches at 12 bases. After removal of 5 bases from V and 2 bases from J, the junction contained 0 bases not matched to a gene. Germline V gene data show CDR1 as LNHDA and CDR2 as SQIVND (reference sequence). This CDR3 is 14 amino acids long. The CDR3 region is CASSGTGGNYGYTF. The CDR3 DNA sequence: TGTGCCAGTAGTGGGACAGGGGGCAACTATGGCTACACCTTC.

J is TRBJ1-5 and V is TRBV4-1; 7 bases agree with TRBD1. Trimming took 2 bases from V and 3 from J; bases not matched to a gene: 4. In germline, CDR1 is MGHRA, CDR2 YSYEKL. This CDR3 has 15 residues. Here the CDR3 DNA reads TGCGCCAGCAGCCAAAGGGACAGTAACAATCAGCCCCAGCATTTT. Its translation: CASSQRDSNNQPQHF.

The chain recombines TRBV6-1 with TRBJ1-3; possibly TRBD1 for D (5 bases). Between the trimmed V and J ends, which lost 4 bases and 0 bases, there was a span of 13 bases. The CDR3 has 16 residues. Germline values: CDR1 MNHNS, CDR2 SASEGT. The DNA of the CDR3 is TGTGCCAGCAGTGTGGCAGGGCGACGCTCTGGAAACACCATATATTTT. Encoded protein: CASSVAGRRSGNTIYF.

This sequence joins TRBV5-1 and TRBJ1-1; 7 bases map to TRBD1. From germline, CDR1 is SGHRS and CDR2 YFSETQ. This CDR3 comprises 15 residues. V gave up 0 bases and J gave up 4 bases; unmatched junction bases: 6. The CDR3 bases are TGCGCCAGCAGCTTGGGGCAGGGGGAGAGCACTGAAGCTTTCTTT. It encodes CASSLGQGESTEAFF.

This clone came up a few times. The CDR3 spells CASSLGQGPNSPLHF. The CDR3 region has the DNA TGTGCCAGCAGCCTTGGACAGGGCCCGAATTCACCCCTCCACTTT. The gene calls are TRBV2 and TRBJ1-6; TRBD1 aligns across 8 bases. Germline V lookup: CDR1 SNHLY, CDR2 FYNNEI. Unmatched junction bases numbered 8, after V lost 6 bases and J lost 7 bases. The CDR3 loop spans 15 amino acids. The complete variable domain, with remaining parts taken from reference TRBV2 and TRBJ1-6, reads EPEVTQTPSHQVTQMGQEVILRCVPISNHLYFYWYRQILGQKVEFLVSFYNNEISEKSEIFDDQFSVERPDGSNFTLKIRSTKLEDSAMYFCASSLGQGPNSPLHFGNGTRLTVT.

This sequence joins TRBV30 and TRBJ1-6, with D perhaps matching TRBD1 (6 bases). Trimming removed 5 bases at V and 9 bases at J, with 14 bases between. CDR3 size: 13 residues. Germline V gives CDR1 GTSNPN, CDR2 SVGIG (reference sequence). CDR3 sequence: CAWRTARGSPLHF. CDR3 coding DNA: TGTGCCTGGCGGACAGCACGGGGTTCACCCCTCCACTTT.

This chain uses TRBV11-2 with TRBJ2-7, with TRBD2 as a possible D gene (5 bases). Germline lookup yields CDR1 SGHAT and CDR2 FQNNGV. The CDR3 consists of 15 residues. The V gene lost 3 bases and the J gene lost 7 bases, with 19 bases spanning the gap. The CDR3 loop is CASSFSGNLVREQYF. In nucleotides, the CDR3 is TGTGCCAGCAGCTTCTCCGGGAATCTCGTGAGGGAGCAGTACTTC.

DNA for the CDR3: TGTGCCAGCAGCCCACGGGACTGGCAATCTGGCAATGAGCAGTTCTTC. Translated, it gives CASSPRDWQSGNEQFF. This chain links TRBV7-3 with TRBJ2-1, with a possible D match to TRBD2 (6 bases). V shed 5 bases and J shed 6 bases, with 20 bases lying between them. This CDR3 contains 16 residues. Per germline, CDR1 SGHTA and CDR2 FQGTGA.

The chain has TRBV3-1 (or the pseudogene TRBV3-2) and TRBJ2-7; perhaps TRBD1 as D (6 bases). The V gene lost 4 bases and the J gene lost 5 bases, with 12 bases spanning the gap. This CDR3 has 13 amino acids. Germline lookup yields CDR1 LGHDT and CDR2 YNNKEL (reference sequence). The CDR3 loop is CASSPDRRDEQYF. The CDR3, as DNA: TGTGCCAGCAGCCCGGACAGAAGGGACGAGCAGTACTTC.

V gene TRBV5-1 combines with J gene TRBJ2-1; 11 bases fit TRBD2. Trimming cost V 3 bases and J 6 bases; bases outside gene matches: 5. There are 15 residues in the CDR3. The V gene's germline CDR1 is SGHRS and CDR2 YFSETQ. The DNA of the CDR3 is TGCGCCAGCAGCTCGTCCGGGACTAGCGGCAATGAGCAGTTCTTC. This sequence encodes CASSSSGTSGNEQFF.

The chain links TRBV28 to TRBJ1-5; TRBD1 might be the D (5 bases). V lost 4 bases to trimming and J lost 6 bases, with 10 bases between them. This CDR3 has 13 residues. The germline V gene has CDR1 MDHEN and CDR2 SYDVKM. CDR3 amino acids: CASSSGIGQPQHF. CDR3 in DNA: TGTGCCAGCAGTTCAGGGATCGGTCAGCCCCAGCATTTT.

This chain links TRBV7-9 with TRBJ2-3, with D perhaps TRBD1 (5 bases). The CDR3 covers 15 residues. Germline CDR1 reads SEHNR; CDR2 reads FQNEAQ (reference sequence). Trimming shortened V by 1 base and J by 6 bases, and 14 bases separated the two germline ends. The DNA for the CDR3 is TGTGCCAGCAGCTTAGAGTTGGCAGGGCGGGATACGCAGTATTTT. It encodes CASSLELAGRDTQYF.